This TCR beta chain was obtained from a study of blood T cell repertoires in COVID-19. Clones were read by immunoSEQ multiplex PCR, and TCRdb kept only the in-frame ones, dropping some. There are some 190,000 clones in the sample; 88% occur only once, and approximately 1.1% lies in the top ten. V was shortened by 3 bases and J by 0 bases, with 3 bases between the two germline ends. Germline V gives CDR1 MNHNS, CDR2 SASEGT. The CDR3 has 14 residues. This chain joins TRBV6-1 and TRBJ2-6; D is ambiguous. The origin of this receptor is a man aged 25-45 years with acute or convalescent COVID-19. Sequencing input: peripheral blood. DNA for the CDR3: TGTGCCAGCAGTGACAACTCTGGGGCCAACGTCCTGACTTTC. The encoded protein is CASSDNSGANVLTF.